The clone carrying this T cell receptor (beta chain) has at least ten counts. What it binds is not known. CDR3 length: 12 residues. The germline V and J ends were trimmed by 6 bases and 3 bases, with 8 bases remaining between them. Germline-derived CDR1 and CDR2 are SGDLS and YYNGEE. The sample belongs to a study of CD8 T cells in ankylosing spondylitis. Using its own MiXCR run on the 5' RACE reads, TCRdb lists one record per CDR3 protein. The data contain tens of thousands of distinct CDR3 sequences, around 3.8% of them singletons. Study-wide results and limits: As reported, disease-linked clones showed significant enrichment in matched ankylosing spondylitis synovial fluid. Earlier work had already found some motif variants in reactive arthritis synovial fluid and blood.

The chain has TRBV9 and TRBJ2-3; D remains unclear. This receptor was obtained from a female donor with ankylosing spondylitis or in good health (not recorded which). The material sequenced was blood, either unsorted or a sorted T cell fraction (not recorded which). The CDR3 region has the DNA TGTGCCAGCAACCGGGCGACAGATACGCAGTATTTT. Translation gives CASNRATDTQYF. Looking up the rest from reference TRBV9 and TRBJ2-3 gives the full variable domain: DSGVTQTPKHLITATGQRVTLRCSPRSGDLSVYWYQQSLDQGLQFLIQYYNGEERAKGNILERFSAQQFPDLHSELNLSSLELGDSALYFCASNRATDTQYFGPGTRLTVL.